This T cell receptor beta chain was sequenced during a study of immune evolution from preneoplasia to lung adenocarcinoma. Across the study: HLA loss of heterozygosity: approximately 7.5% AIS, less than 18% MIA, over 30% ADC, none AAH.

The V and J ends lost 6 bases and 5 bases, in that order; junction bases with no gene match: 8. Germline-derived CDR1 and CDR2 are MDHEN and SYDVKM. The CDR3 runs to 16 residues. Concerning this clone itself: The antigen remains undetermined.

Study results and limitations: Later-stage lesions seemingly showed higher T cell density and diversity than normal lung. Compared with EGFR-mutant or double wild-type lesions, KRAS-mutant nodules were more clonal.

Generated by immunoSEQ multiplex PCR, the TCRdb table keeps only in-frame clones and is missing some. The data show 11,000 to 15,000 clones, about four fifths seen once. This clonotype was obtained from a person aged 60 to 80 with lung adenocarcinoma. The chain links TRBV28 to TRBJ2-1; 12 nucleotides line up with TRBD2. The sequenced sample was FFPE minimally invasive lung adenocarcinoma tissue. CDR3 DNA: TGTGCCAGCAGGGCCCCGGGACTAGCGGGCAACAATGAGCAGTTCTTC. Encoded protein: CASRAPGLAGNNEQFF.